This T cell receptor (beta chain) was observed in a study of shared clonotypes between healthy human individuals. Study results and limitations: Some naive CD4 clonotypes, around 5%, turned up in common across a few donors. Non-shared clonotypes had lower generation probabilities than those shared by all four donors.

The CDR3 length is 15 residues. Germline V gives CDR1 MNHEY, CDR2 SMNVEV (reference sequence). V was clipped by 0 bases and J by 5 bases, with 14 bases between them. Some clones are missing from TCRdb's copy, which holds only in-frame ones; the method was immunoSEQ multiplex PCR. The repertoire holds under 85,000 clones, with about 64% as singletons. Comment on this clone: The antigen remains undetermined.

The gene calls are TRBV27 and TRBJ2-7; TRBD2 might be the D (5 bases). This TCR came from a man younger than 45 in good health. Sequenced sample: memory CD8+ T cells sorted from blood. The subset here: CD45RO+ cells pooled with CCR7-negative TemRA cells. In DNA, the CDR3 is TGTGCCAGCAGTTTATCGAGAGTGGGAGCCCACGAGCAGTACTTC. It yields the protein CASSLSRVGAHEQYF.